These T cell receptor beta chains were read from a single sample in a study of PD-1 blockade in mismatch repair-deficient tumors. Using immunoSEQ multiplex PCR, the repertoire was profiled, and TCRdb retains in-frame clones only, with some absent. This table has approximately 120,000 clones, more than 85% appearing once. The specimen comprised peripheral blood, sampled 44 weeks after starting pembrolizumab. These receptors came from an adult with mismatch repair-deficient cancer. Each CDR3 is given with its conserved first and last residue. D genes are given only for firm matches. Size tells how often a clone was seen (once, few, many) or the class of an expanded clone, and some rows leave it out.

.	TRBV28	.	TRBJ2-1	TGTGCCAGCAGTTGGGGACTCCTTGGAGACTCCTACAATGAGCAGTTCTTC	CASSWGLLGDSYNEQFF
.	TRBV7-9	once	TRBJ2-7	TGTGCCAGCAGACCGGGGACCGGGCGAAAGCAGTACTTC	CASRPGTGRKQYF
.	TRBV5-6	.	TRBJ2-7	TGTGCCAGCAGCTTGCCCGCATGGGAGGGGGACTACGAGCAGTACTTC	CASSLPAWEGDYEQYF
.	TRBV5-1	.	TRBJ2-7	TGCGCCAGCAGCGTATACTTTGACTACGAGCAGTACTTC	CASSVYFDYEQYF
.	TRBV7-8	.	TRBJ1-1	TGTGCCAGCAGCTTAGTTCCGGGATTCACTGAAGCTTTCTTT	CASSLVPGFTEAFF
TRBD1	TRBV5-6	.	TRBJ1-1	TGTGCCAGCAGCCATGGACAGGGGGCGGGCACTGAAGCTTTCTTT	CASSHGQGAGTEAFF
TRBD2	TRBV28	.	TRBJ2-3	TGTGCCAGCAGTTTATGGACTAGCGGGAGTATTTTAGATACGCAGTATTTT	CASSLWTSGSILDTQYF
.	TRBV7-2	.	TRBJ1-1	TGTGCCAGCAGCCCGGGCTCGAGGGGTACTGAAGCTTTCTTT	CASSPGSRGTEAFF
.	TRBV6-1	.	TRBJ2-7	TGTGCCAGCAGTGATGCAGGGGACGAGCAGTACTTC	CASSDAGDEQYF
.	TRBV7-8	few	TRBJ2-7	TGTGCCAGCAGCTTAGTCGGGATAGACGAGCAGTACTTC	CASSLVGIDEQYF
.	TRBV4-2	.	TRBJ1-5	TGTGCCAGCAGCCCCCTTTTGGCCCGGAGCAATCAGCCCCAGCATTTT	CASSPLLARSNQPQHF
TRBD1	TRBV10-3	.	TRBJ2-7	TGTGCCATCAGGGGGGACAGGGGCACCTACGAGCAGTACTTC	CAIRGDRGTYEQYF
TRBD1	TRBV5-1	.	TRBJ2-3	TGCGCCAGCAGCTTTCAGGGGGACACAGATACGCAGTATTTT	CASSFQGDTDTQYF
.	TRBV6-9	once	TRBJ1-2	TGTGCCAGCAGCCGGAACTCGGAGGGCTATGGCTACACCTTC	CASSRNSEGYGYTF
.	TRBV6-6	.	TRBJ1-1	TGTGCCAGCAGTGGGGAGAAGAGGGGTACTGAAGCTTTCTTT	CASSGEKRGTEAFF
TRBD1	TRBV6-5	.	TRBJ2-7	TGTGCCAGCAGGGTGAGGGGGCATACCTACGAGCAGTACTTC	CASRVRGHTYEQYF
.	TRBV6-1	once	TRBJ2-3	TGTGCCAGCAGTCTTATGCGGGATACGCAGTATTTT	CASSLMRDTQYF
TRBD1	TRBV5-4	.	TRBJ2-2	TGTGCCAGCAGCTCCCCAGGTGTTGTGGGGACAGGACCTACCGGGGAGCTGTTTTTT	CASSSPGVVGTGPTGELFF
.	TRBV6-5	.	TRBJ2-5	TGTGCCAGCAGTTACTCCGGAGTTCGCCCGGAGACCCAGTACTTC	CASSYSGVRPETQYF
TRBD2	TRBV30	.	TRBJ2-1	TGTGCCTGGACCGGGACTAGCGGGTCCTACAATGAGCAGTTCTTC	CAWTGTSGSYNEQFF
.	TRBV10-2	few	TRBJ1-2	TGCGCCAGCAGTGATCAGGGTTGGCGCTATGGCTACACCTTC	CASSDQGWRYGYTF
TRBD2	TRBV7-6	.	TRBJ2-1	TGTGCCAGCAGCTTACAGCGGGAGGGCCGTGAGCAGTTCTTC	CASSLQREGREQFF
TRBD1	TRBV18	.	TRBJ2-7	TGTGCCAGCTCTCACTCCGGGACAGGGGTAGGTGAGCAGTACTTC	CASSHSGTGVGEQYF
TRBD2	TRBV5-4	.	TRBJ2-1	TGTGCCAGCAGCGAAAGACTAGCGGGAGAGCAGTTCTTC	CASSERLAGEQFF
.	TRBV6-5	once	TRBJ2-7	TGTGCCAGCAGTTACCTGGGGTCAGTCTACGAGCAGTACTTC	CASSYLGSVYEQYF
.	TRBV6-1	.	TRBJ2-5	TGTGCCAGCAGTGAACGCCTAAGATCGACAGTCGTGGGGACCCAGTACTTC	CASSERLRSTVVGTQYF
.	TRBV5-5	.	TRBJ2-3	TGTGCCAGCAGCTTGTCAACAGCTACCACAGATACGCAGTATTTT	CASSLSTATTDTQYF
.	TRBV7-9	.	TRBJ2-5	TGTGCCAGCAGCCCCCGGTTAAAAGAGACCCAGTACTTC	CASSPRLKETQYF
TRBD1	TRBV6-6	.	TRBJ1-3	TGTGCCAGCAGGACACCGGGACAGGGTAGAAACACCATATATTTT	CASRTPGQGRNTIYF
.	TRBV11-1	once	TRBJ2-7	TGTGCCAGCATGGGTCAGGGAGATTACGAGCAGTACTTC	CASMGQGDYEQYF
.	TRBV28	.	TRBJ2-2	TGTGCCAGCAGACTTACTAACACCGGGGAGCTGTTTTTT	CASRLTNTGELFF
.	TRBV2	.	TRBJ2-2	TGTGCCAGCTCTCCCGACTTTAACACCGGGGAGCTGTTTTTT	CASSPDFNTGELFF
.	TRBV2	few	TRBJ2-6	TGTGCCAGCGAACCTTTGCAGGGAAATGGGGCCAACGTCCTGACTTTC	CASEPLQGNGANVLTF
TRBD2	TRBV27	.	TRBJ2-1	TGTGCCAGCAGTTTATTGGGGACTAGCGGGAGCTCCTACAATGAGCAGTTCTTC	CASSLLGTSGSSYNEQFF
.	TRBV27	.	TRBJ2-7	TGTGCCAGCAGTTTATCGCCTCTCGGGCTAGATCTGTACTTC	CASSLSPLGLDLYF
TRBD1	TRBV5-1	.	TRBJ2-2	TGCGCCAGCAGCAGGACAGGGGGCGACACCGGGGAGCTGTTTTTT	CASSRTGGDTGELFF
TRBD2	TRBV30	.	TRBJ2-4	TGTGCCTGGAGTGTGGGACTAGCGGGAGGCCTAGCCAAAAACATTCAGTACTTC	CAWSVGLAGGLAKNIQYF
TRBD1	TRBV6-8	.	TRBJ2-7	TGTGCCAGCAGTTACCCAGGGGGAGCGGCAAGCTCCTACGAGCAGTACTTC	CASSYPGGAASSYEQYF
TRBD1	TRBV10-3	.	TRBJ2-1	TGTGCCATCAGGGGAACCGGGACAGGGGACCCCAACAATGAGCAGTTCTTC	CAIRGTGTGDPNNEQFF
.	TRBV5-6	.	TRBJ2-5	TGTGCCAGCAGCTTGGGTGTACGGCTCGAGACCCAGTACTTC	CASSLGVRLETQYF
TRBD2	TRBV19	.	TRBJ2-3	TGTGCCAGTAATAACCCTAGCGGTACAGATACGCAGTATTTT	CASNNPSGTDTQYF
.	TRBV28	.	TRBJ2-7	TGTGCCAGCAGTTCCAGTCCGGTGGCCTACGAGCAGTACTTC	CASSSSPVAYEQYF
.	TRBV10-3	.	TRBJ2-7	TGTGCCATCAGGACCGGGACTGGGTACGAGCAGTACTTC	CAIRTGTGYEQYF
TRBD1	TRBV27	.	TRBJ1-4	TGTGCCAGCAGTATAACAGGGGCTCTCTTTAATGAAAAACTGTTTTTT	CASSITGALFNEKLFF
TRBD1	TRBV27	once	TRBJ2-7	TGTGCCAGCAGCTACGCGACAGGGGGGTACTACGAGCAGTACTTC	CASSYATGGYYEQYF